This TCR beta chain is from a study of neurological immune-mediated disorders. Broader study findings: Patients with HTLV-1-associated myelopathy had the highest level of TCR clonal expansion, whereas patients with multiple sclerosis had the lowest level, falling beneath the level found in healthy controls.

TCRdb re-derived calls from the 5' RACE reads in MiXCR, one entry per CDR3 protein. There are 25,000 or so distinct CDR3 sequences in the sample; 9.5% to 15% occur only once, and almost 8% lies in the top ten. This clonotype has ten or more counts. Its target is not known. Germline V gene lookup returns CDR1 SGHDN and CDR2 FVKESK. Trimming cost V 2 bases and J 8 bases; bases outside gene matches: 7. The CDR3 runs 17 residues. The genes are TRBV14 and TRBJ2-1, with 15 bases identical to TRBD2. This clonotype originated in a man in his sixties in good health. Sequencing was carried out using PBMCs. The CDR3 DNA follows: TGTGCCAGCAGCCAATTCCGGACTAGCGGGAGGGTCGATGAGCAGTTCTTC. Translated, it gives CASSQFRTSGRVDEQFF.